This entry lists 3 T cell receptor beta chains sequenced from one sample in a study of Graves' ophthalmopathy and Graves' hyperthyroidism. Using RNA transcripts, the TCR beta CDR3 regions were amplified. HTBI primers served in a first-round RT-PCR, which a second-round multiplex PCR followed. TCRdb reprocessed the multiplex PCR reads with MiXCR, giving one entry per CDR3 protein. This table has some 370,000 distinct CDR3 sequences, about a sixth appearing once. Sequences were obtained from peripheral blood. These receptors all stem from an adult woman with stable Graves' hyperthyroidism.

This clonotype has a count of ten or more. V usage is TRBV7-2 and J usage is TRBJ2-7; the match to TRBD1 covers 10 bases. The CDR3 consists of 14 residues. CDR1 is SGHTA and CDR2 is FQGNSA in the germline V gene. The V and J ends lost 5 bases and 3 bases, in that order; junction bases with no gene match: 4. CDR3 in DNA: TGTGCCAGCAGCCGGGACAGGGGATACTACGAGCAGTACTTC. Translated, it gives CASSRDRGYYEQYF.

In its sample, this clonotype was seen many times. The chain is built from TRBV12-3 or TRBV12-4 and TRBJ2-6; 8 bases fit TRBD1. The J segment lost 4 bases and the V segment lost 5 bases, leaving 7 bases of the junction unmatched. CDR3 length: 16 residues. The CDR3 protein is CASSTETGEGANVLTF. DNA for the CDR3: TGTGCCAGCAGTACCGAGACAGGGGAGGGGGCCAACGTCCTGACTTTC.

This clonotype has ten or more counts. The rearrangement links TRBV13 to TRBJ2-7, with TRBD1 as a possible D gene (5 bases). Trimming stripped 1 base from V and 6 bases from J, with 10 bases between. In germline, CDR1 is PRHDT, CDR2 FYEKMQ (reference sequence). This CDR3 is built from 13 residues. The DNA for the CDR3 is TGTGCCAGCAGCTTAGAAATAGGGGCCGAGCAGTACTTC. It specifies CASSLEIGAEQYF.